One and the same sample provided the 18 T cell receptor beta chains below, sequenced in a study of identifying expanded T cells in peripheral blood. Repertoires were generated with immunoSEQ multiplex PCR, while TCRdb's copy carries only in-frame clones and drops some. This table has more than 85,000 clones, more than 70% appearing once. Input material: blood. These receptor sequences come from a person between 18 and 70 years old in good health.

V is TRBV27 and J is TRBJ2-7, with D perhaps TRBD1 (8 bases). Trimming shortened V by 6 bases and J by 3 bases, and 18 bases separated the two germline ends. The CDR3 is made up of 15 amino acids. Looked up from germline, CDR1 is MNHEY and CDR2 is SMNVEV (reference sequence). The CDR3 sequence: CASSPSAGQVYEQYF. DNA of the CDR3: TGTGCCAGCAGCCCTTCAGCGGGACAGGTCTACGAGCAGTACTTC.

This chain connects TRBV14 to TRBJ2-7, with no clear D. Germline V lookup: CDR1 SGHDN, CDR2 FVKESK. CDR3 size: 11 residues. The V end lost 10 bases, the J end lost 3 bases, and 10 bases lay between the germline ends. CDR3 sequence: CATQDFYEQYF. CDR3 coding DNA: TGTGCCACCCAAGACTTCTACGAGCAGTACTTC.

The chain is built from TRBV7-2 and TRBJ1-2, with D uncertain. This CDR3 region has 13 residues. CDR1 and CDR2 (germline): SGHTA, FQGNSA. The V end lost 4 bases, the J end lost 8 bases, and 14 bases lay between the germline ends. In nucleotides, the CDR3 is TGTGCCAGCAGCTCCCCTCCCGGAGAGGGCTACACCTTC. Translated: CASSSPPGEGYTF.

The V and J genes are TRBV5-4 and TRBJ2-1; D perhaps matches TRBD1 (5 bases). Germline loops: CDR1 SGHNT, CDR2 YYREEE (reference sequence). The CDR3 totals 11 residues. V lost 4 bases, J lost 8 bases, and 7 bases lay in between. The CDR3, as DNA: TGTGCCAGCAGCGCAGGGTATGAGCAGTTCTTC. Encoded protein: CASSAGYEQFF.

J is TRBJ2-4 and V is TRBV4-1, with D possibly being TRBD1 (6 bases). V was shortened by 4 bases and J by 5 bases, with 15 bases between the two germline ends. Germline CDR1 MGHRA, CDR2 YSYEKL. CDR3 size: 15 residues. As DNA, the CDR3 is TGCGCCAGCAGCCCCGGACAGACGTTACAAAACATTCAGTACTTC. This codes for CASSPGQTLQNIQYF.

The gene calls are TRBV7-3 and TRBJ2-1, with D possibly TRBD2 on 5 matching bases. The CDR3 runs to 12 residues. V lost 0 bases and J 15 bases, leaving 12 bases between the germline ends. Germline CDR1 is SGHTA and CDR2 is FQGTGA. CDR3 region: CASSLTREGLFF. CDR3 DNA: TGTGCCAGCAGCTTAACCCGGGAAGGGCTGTTCTTC.

The chain employs TRBV29-1 and TRBJ1-1; 7 bases are a match to TRBD1. Germline values: CDR1 SQVTM, CDR2 ANQGSEA. This CDR3 comprises 15 residues. Trimming cost V 7 bases and J 10 bases; bases outside gene matches: 21. The CDR3 region is CSAGPPGGAGSLAFF. CDR3 nucleotides: TGCAGCGCTGGGCCCCCAGGGGGGGCAGGATCCTTAGCTTTCTTT.

The chain has TRBV19 and TRBJ1-5, with TRBD1 identical over 7 bases. The CDR3 extends over 17 amino acids. V was pared by 7 bases and J by 3 bases, with 15 bases of the junction left unmatched. CDR1 is LNHDA and CDR2 is SQIVND in the germline V gene (reference sequence). The CDR3 nucleotides read TGTGCCAGTACCCCGCAGGGGGGGCGCGTCTACAATCAGCCCCAGCATTTT. Amino acid sequence: CASTPQGGRVYNQPQHF.

The J gene is TRBJ2-1, the V gene TRBV4-3; TRBD2 agrees at 7 bases. The length of the CDR3 is 15 residues. Per the germline V gene, CDR1 is LGHNA and CDR2 is YSLEER. V was clipped by 0 bases and J by 9 bases; unmatched bases: 8. The CDR3 is CASSQEGGSGSEQFF. CDR3 bases: TGCGCCAGCAGCCAAGAGGGGGGGAGTGGAAGTGAGCAGTTCTTC.

The CDR3 region is CASSSRDMVPSDTQYF. Written as DNA, the CDR3 is TGTGCCAGCAGCTCCCGGGACATGGTCCCATCAGATACGCAGTATTTT. The gene calls are TRBV21-1 and TRBJ2-3; no DNA check was done on the table's D call, TRBD1. TRBV21-1 is described as a pseudogene. The CDR3 covers 16 residues.

The chain links TRBV28 to TRBJ1-1, with D possibly being TRBD1 (6 bases). V gave up 6 bases and J gave up 3 bases, with 11 bases separating them. CDR3 length equals 13 residues. Per germline, CDR1 MDHEN and CDR2 SYDVKM. In DNA, the CDR3 is TGTGCCAGCAGATACAGGGACGACACTGAAGCTTTCTTT. It is translated as CASRYRDDTEAFF.

The chain joins TRBV7-9 to TRBJ2-3; a possible D gene is TRBD1 (6 bases). The CDR3 covers 16 residues. CDR1 and CDR2 from the germline V gene are SEHNR and FQNEAQ (reference sequence). Between the trimmed V and J ends, which lost 6 bases and 0 bases, there was a span of 16 bases. The CDR3 protein is CASSPRLGASTDTQYF. CDR3 in DNA: TGTGCCAGCAGTCCGAGATTGGGGGCTAGCACAGATACGCAGTATTTT.

The chain joins TRBV5-6 to TRBJ2-1, with 13 bases aligning to TRBD2. The CDR3 consists of 18 residues. The V segment lost 4 bases and the J segment 4 bases; nucleotides outside the gene matches: 11. Germline V gene sequence: CDR1 SGHDT, CDR2 YYEEEE. The CDR3 nucleotides read TGTGCCAGCAGCCCAGCCGGGACTAGCGGGACGAGATACAATGAGCAGTTCTTC. This gives the protein CASSPAGTSGTRYNEQFF. Full variable domain (missing parts from reference TRBV5-6 and TRBJ2-1): DAGVTQSPTHLIKTRGQQVTLRCSPKSGHDTVSWYQQALGQGPQFIFQYYEEEERQRGNFPDRFSGHQFPNYSSELNVNALLLGDSALYLCASSPAGTSGTRYNEQFFGPGTRLTVL.

This chain joins TRBV9 and TRBJ1-1; a weak D match, TRBD1 (5 bases). The CDR3 runs to 14 residues. Germline lookup yields CDR1 SGDLS and CDR2 YYNGEE. Trimming removed 3 bases from V and 1 base from J, with 10 bases in between. This CDR3 reads CASSAQTENTEAFF. CDR3 DNA: TGTGCCAGCAGCGCGCAGACAGAGAACACTGAAGCTTTCTTT.

The gene calls are TRBV11-3 and TRBJ2-3; 9 nucleotides align to TRBD2. The V and J ends lost 8 bases and 7 bases, in that order; junction bases with no gene match: 7. CDR3 length: 13 amino acids. Germline CDR1 SGHNT, CDR2 YENEEA. This CDR3 is CASRGGGANTQYF. The CDR3, as DNA: TGTGCCAGCCGAGGCGGGGGGGCAAATACGCAGTATTTT.

The V gene is TRBV28, the J gene TRBJ2-7; 8 bases match TRBD1. V dropped 6 bases and J dropped 3; count of bases not matched to a gene: 10. CDR1 and CDR2 (germline): MDHEN, SYDVKM. CDR3 length: 15 amino acids. The CDR3 sequence is CASRVGTGPLYEQYF. For the CDR3, the DNA is TGTGCCAGCAGAGTCGGGACAGGCCCCCTCTACGAGCAGTACTTC.

This chain connects TRBV25-1 to TRBJ2-3; 7 positions match TRBD1. This CDR3 has 13 amino acids. Trimming took 6 bases from V and 6 from J; bases not matched to a gene: 6. Germline assignment: CDR1 MGHDK and CDR2 SYGVNS. CDR3 loop: CASRDRWLDTQYF. The CDR3 DNA sequence: TGTGCCAGCAGGGACAGGTGGTTGGATACGCAGTATTTT.

This chain connects TRBV9 to TRBJ1-5, with 8 bases that match TRBD1. The germline V gene encodes CDR1 SGDLS and CDR2 YYNGEE. The junction had 12 bases not matched to a gene; V was cut back by 3 bases and J by 7 bases. The CDR3 sequence is 16 residues long. The DNA for the CDR3 is TGTGCCAGCAGCGCAGAAAAATTGACAGGGGAGCAGCCCCAGCATTTT. Protein sequence: CASSAEKLTGEQPQHF.